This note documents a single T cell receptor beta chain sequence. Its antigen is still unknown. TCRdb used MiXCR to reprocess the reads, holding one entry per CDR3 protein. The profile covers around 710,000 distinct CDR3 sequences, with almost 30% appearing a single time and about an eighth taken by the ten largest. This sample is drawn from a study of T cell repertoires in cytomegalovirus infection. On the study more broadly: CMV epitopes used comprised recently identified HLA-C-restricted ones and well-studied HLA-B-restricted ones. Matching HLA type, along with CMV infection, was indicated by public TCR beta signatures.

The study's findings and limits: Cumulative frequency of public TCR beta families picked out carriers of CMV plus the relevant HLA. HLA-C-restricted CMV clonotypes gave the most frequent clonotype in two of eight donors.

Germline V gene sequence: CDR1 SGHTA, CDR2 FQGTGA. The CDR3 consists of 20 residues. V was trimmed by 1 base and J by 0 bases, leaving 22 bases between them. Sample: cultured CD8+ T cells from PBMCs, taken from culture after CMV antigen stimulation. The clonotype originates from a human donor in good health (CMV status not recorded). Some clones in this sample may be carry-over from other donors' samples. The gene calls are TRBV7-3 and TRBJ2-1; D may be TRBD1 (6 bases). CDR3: CASSLRGPPVGIDSYNEQFF. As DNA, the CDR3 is TGTGCCAGCAGCTTAAGGGGGCCCCCAGTGGGAATCGACTCCTACAATGAGCAGTTCTTC.